The present T cell receptor (beta chain) was sequenced within a study of T-cell memory formation after mild COVID-19. This clonotype occurred a few times. Antigen: not known. Study-wide results and caveats: Mainly in CM and EM were contracting CD4+ clones; CD8+ were in EMRA.

TCRdb fed the 5' RACE reads into MiXCR, producing one record per CDR3 protein. This sample carries roughly 620,000 distinct CDR3 sequences, roughly 18% of them seen once, and the ten largest clones take around 11%. The CDR3 sequence is 14 residues long. Germline CDR1 and CDR2: SGHDT and YYEEEE. Trimming pared 4 bases from V and 6 bases from J, leaving 14 bases between. The specimen was PBMCs or a T cell subset sorted from them (not recorded which). This TCR was sampled from an adult woman who had mild COVID-19 (a few samples of this study predate the infection). Cell type and time point are not known. V and J are TRBV5-6 and TRBJ1-5, with D possibly being TRBD1 (6 bases). The CDR3 loop reads CASSRPGVGQPQHF. The CDR3 coding sequence is TGTGCCAGCAGCCGACCAGGGGTGGGTCAGCCCCAGCATTTT.